These T cell receptor beta chains were read from a single sample in a study of blood T cell repertoires in COVID-19. The repertoire was sequenced with immunoSEQ multiplex PCR; TCRdb's copy has only in-frame clones and lacks some. The repertoire holds some 370,000 clones, with 90% as singletons. Sequencing was done on a sample of peripheral blood. The receptors come from a man aged 18-30 years with active or convalescent COVID-19. Both conserved end residues are part of each CDR3. D genes are given only for firm matches. Size tells how often a clone was seen (once, few, many) or the class of an expanded clone, and some rows leave it out.

j_call d_call clone_size v_call cdr3_aa cdr3_nt
TRBJ1-4 - - TRBV5-6 CASSFGRGKVKNEKLFF TGTGCCAGCAGCTTTGGAAGGGGAAAGGTTAAGAATGAAAAACTGTTTTTT
TRBJ2-3 TRBD2 once TRBV3-1/TRBV3-2 CASSSSPGLAGGSTDTQYF TGTGCCAGCAGCTCATCGCCGGGACTAGCGGGGGGGAGCACAGATACGCAGTATTTT
TRBJ1-5 - - TRBV21-1 CASSKVRRSNQPQHF TGTGCCAGCAGCAAAGTAAGGAGAAGCAATCAGCCCCAGCATTTT
TRBJ1-1 TRBD1 once TRBV18 CASSQGAMNTEAFF TGTGCCAGCTCGCAGGGGGCGATGAACACTGAAGCTTTCTTT
TRBJ2-3 - once TRBV3-1/TRBV3-2 CASSPARGSDTQYF TGTGCCAGCAGCCCGGCCCGGGGGTCAGATACGCAGTATTTT
TRBJ1-2 - - TRBV27 CASSYRQSEAYGYTF TGTGCCAGCAGTTACCGACAGAGCGAGGCCTATGGCTACACCTTC
TRBJ2-4 TRBD1 - TRBV5-1 CASSERTGKAKNIQYF TGCGCCAGCAGCGAACGGACAGGGAAAGCCAAAAACATTCAGTACTTC
TRBJ2-7 TRBD1 - TRBV11-3 CASSPRQGSYEQYF TGTGCCAGCAGCCCCAGACAGGGTTCCTACGAGCAGTACTTC
TRBJ1-3 TRBD1 - TRBV15 CATSSRGAGNTIYF TGTGCCACCAGCAGCAGGGGGGCTGGAAACACCATATATTTT
TRBJ1-1 - - TRBV7-2 CASSLHRALSGGNTEAFF TGTGCCAGCAGCTTACACAGGGCCTTGTCGGGGGGTAACACTGAAGCTTTCTTT
TRBJ2-1 - - TRBV6-5 CASSYLGRSYNEQFF TGTGCCAGCAGTTACCTAGGGAGGTCCTACAATGAGCAGTTCTTC
TRBJ1-5 - once TRBV28 CASSLSLTGNSNQPQHF TGTGCCAGCAGTTTATCCCTTACAGGGAATAGCAATCAGCCCCAGCATTTT
TRBJ2-5 TRBD2 - TRBV27 CASSLIAGVETQYF TGTGCCAGCAGTTTAATAGCGGGAGTGGAGACCCAGTACTTC
TRBJ1-3 - - TRBV27 CASSLRDPNSGNTIYF TGTGCCAGCAGTTTACGGGATCCGAACTCTGGAAACACCATATATTTT
TRBJ2-1 - - TRBV29-1 CSVGGGEQFF TGCAGCGTCGGAGGCGGTGAGCAGTTCTTC
TRBJ1-2 TRBD1 few TRBV4-1 CASSQGRETGLIYGYTF TGCGCCAGCAGCCAAGGCCGAGAGACAGGGTTGATCTATGGCTACACCTTC
TRBJ1-5 - - TRBV2 CASSVENRHGQPQHF TGTGCCAGCAGTGTTGAGAATCGACACGGACAGCCCCAGCATTTT
TRBJ1-4 TRBD1 - TRBV7-8 CASTDWTGREKLFF TGTGCCAGCACCGATTGGACAGGCCGAGAAAAACTGTTTTTT
TRBJ1-2 - - TRBV13 CASSWRQKGDAGSSGYTF TGTGCCAGCAGCTGGCGACAGAAAGGGGATGCTGGTTCGAGTGGCTACACCTTC
TRBJ1-2 TRBD1 few TRBV14 CASSQAYGTGMSGYTF TGTGCCAGCAGCCAAGCCTACGGGACAGGGATGAGTGGCTACACCTTC
TRBJ1-2 TRBD1 - TRBV7-2 CASRDRQGAYGYTF TGTGCCAGCAGGGATAGACAGGGCGCCTATGGCTACACCTTC
TRBJ2-7 TRBD1 - TRBV28 CASRLTQGTYEQYF TGTGCCAGCAGACTAACACAGGGGACCTACGAGCAGTACTTC
TRBJ1-2 TRBD1 - TRBV9 CASSTGTGGYGYTF TGTGCCAGCAGCACAGGGACAGGGGGCTATGGCTACACCTTC
TRBJ2-5 TRBD1 - TRBV7-3 CASSLGDRGPGETQYF TGTGCCAGCAGCTTAGGGGACAGGGGGCCTGGTGAGACCCAGTACTTC
TRBJ2-4 - - TRBV7-2 CASSTRRQAKNIQYF TGTGCCAGCAGCACCCGACGACAGGCCAAAAACATTCAGTACTTC
TRBJ2-3 - - TRBV6-4 CASSDSRQGIGTDTQYF TGTGCCAGCAGTGACTCGAGGCAGGGGATAGGCACAGATACGCAGTATTTT
TRBJ1-3 TRBD1 few TRBV7-6 CASSRDRQAGNTIYF TGTGCCAGCAGCCGGGACAGGCAGGCTGGAAACACCATATATTTT
TRBJ2-5 TRBD2 - TRBV7-2 CASSLFGLAGQETQYF TGTGCCAGCAGCTTATTCGGGCTAGCGGGGCAAGAGACCCAGTACTTC
TRBJ2-7 - - TRBV7-8 CASSLEVSSIYEQYF TGTGCCAGCAGCTTAGAAGTTAGTTCCATCTACGAGCAGTACTTC
TRBJ2-1 - - TRBV11-2 CASSLGKGGEQFF TGTGCCAGCAGCTTAGGGAAGGGAGGTGAGCAGTTCTTC
TRBJ2-2 TRBD2 - TRBV5-1 CASSQSGARELFF TGCGCCAGCAGCCAGAGCGGGGCCCGGGAGCTGTTTTTT
TRBJ2-4 TRBD1 - TRBV6-1 CASSERAGQGSKNIQYF TGTGCCAGCAGTGAAAGGGCGGGACAGGGCTCCAAAAACATTCAGTACTTC
TRBJ1-6 - - TRBV19 CASSSDTVPYNSPLHF TGTGCCAGTAGTAGCGACACCGTCCCCTATAATTCACCCCTCCACTTT
TRBJ2-5 - - TRBV5-1 CASSLRREGVETQYF TGCGCCAGCAGCTTGCGTAGAGAGGGGGTAGAGACCCAGTACTTC
TRBJ2-3 - - TRBV19 CASSMAHLTDTQYF TGTGCCAGTAGTATGGCCCACCTCACAGATACGCAGTATTTT
TRBJ2-1 - - TRBV9 CASSGGLGQFF TGTGCCAGCAGCGGGGGACTGGGGCAGTTCTTC
TRBJ1-6 TRBD1 - TRBV28 CATRRDRARGWANNSPLHF TGTGCCACAAGAAGGGACAGGGCAAGGGGTTGGGCCAATAATTCACCCCTCCACTTT
TRBJ1-3 - - TRBV3-1/TRBV3-2 CASSLPGGSGNTIYF TGTGCCAGCAGCCTCCCGGGAGGGTCCGGAAACACCATATATTTT
TRBJ2-3 - - TRBV4-2 CASSSLLEESTDTQYF TGTGCCAGCAGCTCACTCCTAGAAGAGAGCACAGATACGCAGTATTTT